In this sample, the clone carrying this T cell receptor beta chain turned up a few times. Looked up from germline, CDR1 is KGHSH and CDR2 is LQKENI. This CDR3 comprises 12 residues. V was cut by 2 bases and J by 1 base, with 2 bases left in between. Here immunoSEQ multiplex PCR was the method, and the copy in TCRdb shows in-frame clones only, minus some. The sample holds 10,000 to 15,000 clones, about three quarters seen once. This record comes from a study of OX40 agonist ivuxolimab in advanced cancers. Looking at the study overall: Patients received the agonistic anti-OX40 (CD134) antibody ivuxolimab.

The rearrangement links TRBV18 to TRBJ1-1; D gene unclear. This sequence was found in an adult with an advanced solid tumor such as melanoma, head and neck, liver or kidney cancer. The source was CD4+ or CD8+ T cells sorted from blood, collected in a trial of the OX40 agonist ivuxolimab. The CDR3 loop is CASSPTNTEAFF. In DNA form, the CDR3 reads TGTGCCAGCTCACCAACGAACACTGAAGCTTTCTTT.